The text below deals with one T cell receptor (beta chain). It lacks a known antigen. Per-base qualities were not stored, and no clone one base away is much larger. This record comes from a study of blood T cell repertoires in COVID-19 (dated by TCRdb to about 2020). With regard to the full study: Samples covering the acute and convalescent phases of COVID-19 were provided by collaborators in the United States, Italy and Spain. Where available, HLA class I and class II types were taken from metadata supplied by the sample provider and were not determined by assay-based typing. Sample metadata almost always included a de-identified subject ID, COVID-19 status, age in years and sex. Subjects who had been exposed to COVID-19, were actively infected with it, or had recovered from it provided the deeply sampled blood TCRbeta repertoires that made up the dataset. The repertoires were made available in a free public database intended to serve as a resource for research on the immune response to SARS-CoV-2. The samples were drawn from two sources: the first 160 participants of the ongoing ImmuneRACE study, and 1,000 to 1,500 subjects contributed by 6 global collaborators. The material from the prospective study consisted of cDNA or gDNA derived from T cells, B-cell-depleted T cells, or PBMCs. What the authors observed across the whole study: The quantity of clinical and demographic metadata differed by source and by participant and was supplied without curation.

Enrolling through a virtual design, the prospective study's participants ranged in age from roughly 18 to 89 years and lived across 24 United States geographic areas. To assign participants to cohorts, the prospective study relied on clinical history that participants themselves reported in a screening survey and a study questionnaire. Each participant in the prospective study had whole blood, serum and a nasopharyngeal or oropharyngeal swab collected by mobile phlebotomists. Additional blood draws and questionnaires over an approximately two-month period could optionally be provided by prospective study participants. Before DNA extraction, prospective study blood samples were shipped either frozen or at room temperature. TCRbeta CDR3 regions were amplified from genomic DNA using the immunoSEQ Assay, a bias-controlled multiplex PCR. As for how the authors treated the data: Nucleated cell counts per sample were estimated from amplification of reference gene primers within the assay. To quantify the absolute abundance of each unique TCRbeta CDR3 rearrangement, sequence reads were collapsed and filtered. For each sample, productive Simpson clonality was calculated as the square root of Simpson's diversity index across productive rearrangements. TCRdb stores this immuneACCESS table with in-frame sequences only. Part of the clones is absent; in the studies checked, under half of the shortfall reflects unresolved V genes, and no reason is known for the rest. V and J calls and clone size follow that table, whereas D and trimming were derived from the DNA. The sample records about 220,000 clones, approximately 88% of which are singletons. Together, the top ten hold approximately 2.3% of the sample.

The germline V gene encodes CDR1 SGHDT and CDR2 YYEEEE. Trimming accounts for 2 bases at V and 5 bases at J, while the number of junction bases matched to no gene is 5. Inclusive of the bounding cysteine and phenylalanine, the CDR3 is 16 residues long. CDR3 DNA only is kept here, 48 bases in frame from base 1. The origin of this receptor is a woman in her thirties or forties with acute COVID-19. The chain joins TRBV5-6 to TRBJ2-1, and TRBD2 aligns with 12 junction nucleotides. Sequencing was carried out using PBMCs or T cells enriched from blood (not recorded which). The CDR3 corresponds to CASSFRTSGTHNEQFF. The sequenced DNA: TGTGCCAGCAGCTTCCGGACTAGCGGGACCCACAATGAGCAGTTCTTC.